This T cell receptor (beta chain) was profiled in a study of CD8+CD57+ T cells in acquired aplastic anemia. CDR3 and TCR beta VDJ profiling relied on genomic DNA as the template. TCRdb re-called the reads through MiXCR, storing one row per CDR3 protein. The sample shows about 180,000 distinct CDR3 sequences, 45% to 55% of them seen only once. This clonotype was observed many times. All sequencing subjects had displayed CD8+CD57+ cell expansion on flow cytometry. The specimen was sorted CD4+, CD8+, or CD8+CD57+ T cells (not recorded which) from PBMCs. The TCR was taken from a human donor with aplastic anemia.

This CDR3 is CASSLVGVRGSPLHF. The CDR3 region has the DNA TGCGCCAGCAGCTTGGTGGGGGTCCGGGGTTCACCCCTCCACTTT. The V gene is TRBV5-1, the J gene TRBJ1-6, with D perhaps matching TRBD1 (5 bases). Germline V gene sequence: CDR1 SGHRS, CDR2 YFSETQ. Trimming stripped 0 bases from V and 9 bases from J, with 13 bases between. The CDR3 spans 15 residues.